This TCR beta chain was sequenced for a study of cytomegalovirus exposure and HLA in healthy donors. Trimming took 7 bases from V and 3 from J, leaving 10 bases between them. The length of the CDR3 is 13 residues. CDR1 MNHEY and CDR2 SMNVEV come from the germline V gene (reference sequence). With 60 Vbeta and 13 Jbeta primers, the PCR was carried out. The repertoire was sequenced with immunoSEQ multiplex PCR; TCRdb's copy has only in-frame clones and lacks some. This table lists more than 95,000 clones. The TCR originated in a man between 18 and 29 years old in good health and CMV-seronegative. The chain recombines TRBV27 with TRBJ1-5, with D perhaps TRBD1 (5 bases). The specimen sequenced was PBMCs. The chain's CDR3 is CASTGGINQPQHF. Here the CDR3 DNA reads TGTGCCAGCACGGGGGGGATCAATCAGCCCCAGCATTTT.